The rows below give T cell receptor beta chains drawn from one sample of a study of regulatory T cells in long-lasting Graves disease. TCRdb re-derived calls from the multiplex PCR reads in MiXCR, one entry per CDR3 protein. The sample includes about 440,000 distinct CDR3 sequences, about 15% of them seen just once. This sample also appeared in a second study, on T cells in Graves' hyperthyroidism and ophthalmopathy.

The specimen was peripheral blood mononuclear cells (PBMCs), collected at new diagnosis, from a patient treated with antithyroid drugs. These receptors came from a woman in her late teens or twenties with Graves disease. The CDR3 runs from the conserved cysteine through the conserved F or W. A D gene is named only where the DNA matches it firmly. Only some rows state a clone size, as once, few, many or a class for expanded clones.

CDR3aa: CSARDVNSFDEQYF; CDR3nt: TGCAGTGCTAGAGATGTGAACAGTTTCGACGAGCAGTACTTC; v_gene: TRBV20-1; j_gene: TRBJ2-7; abundance: -; d_gene: -
CDR3aa: CASSPGGVQPQHF; CDR3nt: TGTGCCAGCTCACCCGGTGGCGTGCAGCCCCAGCATTTT; v_gene: TRBV18; j_gene: TRBJ1-5; abundance: -; d_gene: -
CDR3aa: CASSASRGETDTQYF; CDR3nt: TGTGCCAGCAGTGCCTCAAGAGGGGAGACAGATACGCAGTATTTT; v_gene: TRBV27; j_gene: TRBJ2-3; abundance: many; d_gene: -
CDR3aa: CASSPGRGTDTQYF; CDR3nt: TGTGCCAGCAGCCCGGGAAGGGGCACAGATACGCAGTATTTT; v_gene: TRBV7-2; j_gene: TRBJ2-3; abundance: many; d_gene: -
CDR3aa: CASTPVVAGGGETQYF; CDR3nt: TGTGCCAGCACCCCGGTAGTAGCGGGAGGTGGTGAGACCCAGTACTTC; v_gene: TRBV7-9; j_gene: TRBJ2-5; abundance: many; d_gene: TRBD2
CDR3aa: CASSVGQAQETQYF; CDR3nt: TGTGCCAGCAGCGTAGGTCAAGCCCAAGAGACCCAGTACTTC; v_gene: TRBV9; j_gene: TRBJ2-5; abundance: -; d_gene: -
CDR3aa: CASSLSLAGVAVREQYF; CDR3nt: TGTGCCAGCAGCTTATCCCTAGCGGGAGTGGCTGTCCGGGAGCAGTACTTC; v_gene: TRBV7-9; j_gene: TRBJ2-7; abundance: many; d_gene: TRBD2
CDR3aa: CASSLALGQGNEQFF; CDR3nt: TGCGCCAGCAGCTTGGCCTTGGGCCAGGGGAATGAGCAGTTCTTC; v_gene: TRBV5-1; j_gene: TRBJ2-1; abundance: many; d_gene: -
CDR3aa: CAWSVGGADEQYF; CDR3nt: TGTGCCTGGAGTGTAGGGGGGGCCGACGAGCAGTACTTC; v_gene: TRBV30; j_gene: TRBJ2-7; abundance: many; d_gene: -
CDR3aa: CASSFNRINNEQFF; CDR3nt: TGTGCCAGCAGCTTCAACAGGATCAACAATGAGCAGTTCTTC; v_gene: TRBV11-3; j_gene: TRBJ2-1; abundance: few; d_gene: -
CDR3aa: CSVTDNRDSIDTQYF; CDR3nt: TGCAGCGTTACTGACAACAGGGATAGCATAGATACGCAGTATTTT; v_gene: TRBV29-1; j_gene: TRBJ2-3; abundance: few; d_gene: -
CDR3aa: CASSLASGELFF; CDR3nt: TGTGCCAGCAGCTTAGCCTCGGGGGAGCTGTTTTTT; v_gene: TRBV7-3; j_gene: TRBJ2-2; abundance: few; d_gene: -
CDR3aa: CASTGTPLYEQYF; CDR3nt: TGTGCCAGTACCGGGACTCCTCTCTACGAGCAGTACTTC; v_gene: TRBV6-2/TRBV6-3; j_gene: TRBJ2-7; abundance: many; d_gene: -
CDR3aa: CASSISPGQGVDEQFF; CDR3nt: TGCGCCAGCAGCATATCACCGGGACAGGGGGTTGATGAGCAGTTCTTC; v_gene: TRBV5-1; j_gene: TRBJ2-1; abundance: few; d_gene: TRBD1
CDR3aa: CASSLQGRIYTF; CDR3nt: TGCGCCAGCAGCTTGCAGGGGCGCATCTACACCTTC; v_gene: TRBV5-1; j_gene: TRBJ1-2; abundance: many; d_gene: -
CDR3aa: CASSLSREANEQFF; CDR3nt: TGCGCCAGCAGCTTAAGCAGGGAAGCGAATGAGCAGTTCTTC; v_gene: TRBV5-1; j_gene: TRBJ2-1; abundance: many; d_gene: -
CDR3aa: CASSFIRPAGYNEQFF; CDR3nt: TGTGCCAGCAGTTTCATTAGGCCAGCGGGTTACAATGAGCAGTTCTTC; v_gene: TRBV12-3/TRBV12-4; j_gene: TRBJ2-1; abundance: -; d_gene: -
CDR3aa: CASSEAMRGTEAFF; CDR3nt: TGTGCCAGCAGTGAAGCGATGAGGGGCACTGAAGCTTTCTTT; v_gene: TRBV6-1; j_gene: TRBJ1-1; abundance: few; d_gene: -
CDR3aa: CASSVQGIETQYF; CDR3nt: TGTGCCAGCAGCGTACAAGGGATAGAGACCCAGTACTTC; v_gene: TRBV11-2; j_gene: TRBJ2-5; abundance: many; d_gene: -
CDR3aa: CASSSLAGSYNEQFF; CDR3nt: TGTGCCAGCAGTTCCTTAGCGGGATCATACAATGAGCAGTTCTTC; v_gene: TRBV27; j_gene: TRBJ2-1; abundance: many; d_gene: TRBD2
CDR3aa: CASSLFGGQGETQYF; CDR3nt: TGTGCCAGCAGCTTATTTGGGGGGCAGGGAGAGACCCAGTACTTC; v_gene: TRBV7-2; j_gene: TRBJ2-5; abundance: many; d_gene: -
CDR3aa: CASSFRQGAYGYTF; CDR3nt: TGTGCCAGCAGTTTTCGACAGGGGGCTTATGGCTACACCTTC; v_gene: TRBV27; j_gene: TRBJ1-2; abundance: many; d_gene: TRBD1
CDR3aa: CASSSYRDRWTDEQFF; CDR3nt: TGCGCCAGCAGCTCCTACCGGGACAGATGGACCGATGAGCAGTTCTTC; v_gene: TRBV4-1; j_gene: TRBJ2-1; abundance: few; d_gene: TRBD1
CDR3aa: CATSRGAGHSYGYTF; CDR3nt: TGTGCCACCAGCAGAGGGGCAGGCCATTCCTATGGCTACACCTTC; v_gene: TRBV15; j_gene: TRBJ1-2; abundance: few; d_gene: -
CDR3aa: CASSENQGYTEAFF; CDR3nt: TGTGCCAGCAGTGAGAACCAAGGGTACACTGAAGCTTTCTTT; v_gene: TRBV2; j_gene: TRBJ1-1; abundance: many; d_gene: -
CDR3aa: CASSLDLPGFYNEQFF; CDR3nt: TGTGCCAGCAGCTTAGATTTACCGGGGTTCTACAATGAGCAGTTCTTC; v_gene: TRBV7-8; j_gene: TRBJ2-1; abundance: many; d_gene: -
CDR3aa: CASSYDRVNDEQFF; CDR3nt: TGTGCCAGCAGTTACGACAGGGTTAACGATGAGCAGTTTTTC; v_gene: TRBV2; j_gene: TRBJ2-5; abundance: -; d_gene: TRBD1
CDR3aa: CASSHGLANEQFF; CDR3nt: TGTGCCAGCAGTCACGGACTAGCCAATGAGCAGTTCTTC; v_gene: TRBV6-2/TRBV6-3; j_gene: TRBJ2-1; abundance: many; d_gene: TRBD2
CDR3aa: CASSQDMTSGTYEQYF; CDR3nt: TGCGCCAGCAGCCAAGATATGACTAGCGGCACTTACGAGCAGTACTTC; v_gene: TRBV4-1; j_gene: TRBJ2-7; abundance: few; d_gene: TRBD2
CDR3aa: CASSFTEQQETQYF; CDR3nt: TGTGCCAGCAGTTTCACGGAACAGCAGGAGACCCAGTACTTC; v_gene: TRBV27; j_gene: TRBJ2-5; abundance: many; d_gene: -
CDR3aa: CASSSSGSVDTQYF; CDR3nt: TGTGCCAGCAGTTCAAGCGGGAGTGTGGATACGCAGTATTTT; v_gene: TRBV28; j_gene: TRBJ2-3; abundance: many; d_gene: TRBD2
CDR3aa: CASWETQYF; CDR3nt: TGTGCCAGCTGGGAGACCCAGTACTTC; v_gene: TRBV27; j_gene: TRBJ2-5; abundance: many; d_gene: -
CDR3aa: CASSLGREEETQYF; CDR3nt: TGTGCCAGCAGTTTGGGACGGGAAGAAGAGACCCAGTACTTC; v_gene: TRBV12-3/TRBV12-4; j_gene: TRBJ2-5; abundance: many; d_gene: -
CDR3aa: CASSSGTSWSLEYEQYF; CDR3nt: TGCGCCAGCAGCTCGGGGACTAGTTGGAGTCTGGAATACGAGCAGTACTTC; v_gene: TRBV5-1; j_gene: TRBJ2-7; abundance: many; d_gene: TRBD2
CDR3aa: CASSLLQNNSPLHF; CDR3nt: TGTGCCAGCAGTTTACTGCAAAATAATTCACCCCTCCACTTT; v_gene: TRBV27; j_gene: TRBJ1-6; abundance: -; d_gene: -
CDR3aa: CASSLPSAFTDNEQFF; CDR3nt: TGTGCCAGCAGCTTGCCTAGCGCGTTCACTGACAATGAGCAGTTCTTC; v_gene: TRBV5-6; j_gene: TRBJ2-1; abundance: -; d_gene: -
CDR3aa: CASRKSGGSGRGSYNEQFF; CDR3nt: TGTGCCAGCAGGAAATCCGGGGGGAGCGGGAGAGGGTCCTACAATGAGCAGTTCTTC; v_gene: TRBV28; j_gene: TRBJ2-1; abundance: many; d_gene: TRBD2
CDR3aa: CSARDSRTSDLYEQYF; CDR3nt: TGCAGTGCTAGAGATTCCCGGACTAGCGACTTGTACGAGCAGTACTTC; v_gene: TRBV20-1; j_gene: TRBJ2-7; abundance: many; d_gene: TRBD2
CDR3aa: CASSFSYRDRAYEQYF; CDR3nt: TGTGCCAGCAGTTTCTCGTACCGGGACAGAGCCTACGAGCAGTACTTC; v_gene: TRBV28; j_gene: TRBJ2-7; abundance: many; d_gene: TRBD1